These T cell receptor beta chains were read from a single sample in a study of CD8 T cells in ankylosing spondylitis. MiXCR, run by TCRdb on the 5' RACE reads, gives a single entry per CDR3 protein. The sample consists of about 800,000 distinct CDR3 sequences, 10% to 15% of them appearing once. The sequencing sample was made of blood, either unsorted or a sorted T cell fraction (not recorded which). The source of these receptors is a male donor with ankylosing spondylitis. CDR3s include the opening cysteine and the closing phenylalanine or tryptophan. Fields, in order: clone size, V gene, D gene, J gene, CDR3 DNA, CDR3 protein. The D gene is left open where the match is weak. Some rows have no size entry. The others give once, few or many, or a class for an expanded clone.

.	TRBV20-1	.	TRBJ2-6	TGCAGTGCTAGATCGGAGGGGTCTCGAGGGGCCAACGTCCTGACTTTC	CSARSEGSRGANVLTF
few	TRBV28	TRBD2	TRBJ2-7	TGTGCCAGCAGTTCCCTAGCGGGCCTCTCCTACGAGCAGTACTTC	CASSSLAGLSYEQYF
few	TRBV6-2/TRBV6-3	TRBD1	TRBJ1-4	TGTGCCAGCAGCACCGGGACAGGGGTTGAAAAACTGTTTTTT	CASSTGTGVEKLFF
.	TRBV9	.	TRBJ2-2	TGTGCCAGCAGCGACGAAGGCCGGAGCACCGGGGAGCTGTTTTTT	CASSDEGRSTGELFF
.	TRBV20-1	TRBD1	TRBJ2-3	TGCAGTGCTCCTACAGGGGGCAGAGGAGATACGCAGTATTTT	CSAPTGGRGDTQYF
.	TRBV11-1	.	TRBJ2-7	TGTGCCAGCAGCGTATGGTTGAGGGAGCAGTACTTC	CASSVWLREQYF
many	TRBV6-5	.	TRBJ2-2	TGTGCCAGCAGTTACAGTGGGAACACCGGGGAGCTGTTTTTT	CASSYSGNTGELFF
.	TRBV20-1	TRBD1	TRBJ1-2	TGCAGTGCTAGAGGAGGGACAGGGCGTGGCTACACCTTC	CSARGGTGRGYTF
.	TRBV4-3	TRBD1	TRBJ1-1	TGCGCCAGCAGCCAAGACCCAAGAACAGGGGAAACTGAAGCTTTCTTT	CASSQDPRTGETEAFF
few	TRBV7-2	.	TRBJ2-7	TGTGCCAGCAGCTTTGTCGGGGGACAAGGGCGATACGAGCAGTACTTC	CASSFVGGQGRYEQYF
few	TRBV10-3	.	TRBJ1-1	TGTGCCATCCAACAGGGAATGAACACTGAAGCTTTCTTT	CAIQQGMNTEAFF
.	TRBV29-1	.	TRBJ1-2	TGCAGCGTTGAAGGGACGTCTTATGGCTACACCTTC	CSVEGTSYGYTF
many	TRBV7-2	.	TRBJ2-7	TGTGCCAGCAGCTCCTGGGCCCCCTACGAGCAGTACTTC	CASSSWAPYEQYF
.	TRBV29-1	.	TRBJ2-2	TGCAGCGTGGGCCTTGGGACGAACACCGGGGAGCTGTTTTTT	CSVGLGTNTGELFF
.	TRBV6-2/TRBV6-3	.	TRBJ2-5	TGTGCCAGCACCAAGCAAAGGGGACTGCAAGAGACCCAGTACTTC	CASTKQRGLQETQYF
few	TRBV12-3/TRBV12-4	TRBD1	TRBJ2-7	TGTGCCAGCAACCGGGACAGCATCTACGAGCAGTACTTC	CASNRDSIYEQYF
many	TRBV20-1	.	TRBJ2-5	TGCAGTGCCCAGAGGGGGCAAGAGACCCAGTACTTC	CSAQRGQETQYF
few	TRBV20-1	.	TRBJ2-7	TGCAGGGCTGGGGGCTCCTCCTACGAGCAGTACTTC	CRAGGSSYEQYF
many	TRBV6-5	.	TRBJ2-1	TGTGCCAGCATGCAGGGTACTGAGCAGTTCTTC	CASMQGTEQFF
many	TRBV27	TRBD1	TRBJ2-3	TGTGCCAGCAGTTTTAAGGGGGCGATGTCCCGGTCAGATACGCAGTATTTT	CASSFKGAMSRSDTQYF
.	TRBV5-5	.	TRBJ2-7	TGTGCCAGCAGCTTGCATGTCCAAGCCTACGAGCAGTACTTC	CASSLHVQAYEQYF
few	TRBV20-1	TRBD2	TRBJ2-1	TGCAGTGCTAGCGCCGGCACTAGCGGGAGTTACAATGAGCAGTTCTTC	CSASAGTSGSYNEQFF
few	TRBV12-3/TRBV12-4	TRBD1	TRBJ1-4	TGTGCCAGCAGCCTGGGACAGGGAGGAACTAATGAAAAACTGTTTTTT	CASSLGQGGTNEKLFF
few	TRBV20-1	.	TRBJ1-5	TGCAGTGCTGAGCAGGGAGAGGTGCAGCCCCAGCATTTT	CSAEQGEVQPQHF
.	TRBV10-3	.	TRBJ1-2	TGTGCCATCAGTCCTCCCGGGGCTACTGGCTACACCTTC	CAISPPGATGYTF
few	TRBV6-1	.	TRBJ2-4	TGTGCCAGCAGCCCGAAGACGGATGCCGGGGCCAAAAACATTCAGTACTTC	CASSPKTDAGAKNIQYF
.	TRBV6-2/TRBV6-3	.	TRBJ2-1	TGTGCCAGCAGTTACTCGAGCATCTACAATGAGCAGTTCTTC	CASSYSSIYNEQFF
many	TRBV12-3/TRBV12-4	TRBD1	TRBJ1-4	TGTGCCAGCAGTTTGCGGTGGGGCAGGGGGAATGAAAAACTGTTTTTT	CASSLRWGRGNEKLFF
.	TRBV4-1	.	TRBJ1-5	TGCGCCAGCAGCCAGACCCCCGGCAGGAGGACCAATCAGCCCCAGCATTTT	CASSQTPGRRTNQPQHF
many	TRBV5-1	.	TRBJ2-3	TGCGCCAGCAGCTTGGAGGGCGGAGGCACAGATACGCAGTATTTT	CASSLEGGGTDTQYF
few	TRBV5-1	.	TRBJ1-2	TGCGCCAGCAGCCCTATCCGACAGGCCCTCTATGGCTACACCTTC	CASSPIRQALYGYTF
.	TRBV10-3	TRBD1	TRBJ2-7	TGTGCCATCAGAGGGACAGCTGAGACCTACGAGCAGTACTTC	CAIRGTAETYEQYF
many	TRBV20-1	.	TRBJ2-7	TGCAGTGCTCTAAAGGGCCACTCCTACGAGCAGTACTTC	CSALKGHSYEQYF
.	TRBV9	.	TRBJ1-3	TGTGCCAGCAGCACATACCTTGGAAACACCATATATTTT	CASSTYLGNTIYF
few	TRBV18	.	TRBJ2-1	TGTGCCAGCTCCGTTACAGGGAGTGAGCAGTTCTTC	CASSVTGSEQFF
many	TRBV20-1	TRBD2	TRBJ2-7	TGCAGTGCTAGTGACGCGGGAGATCACGAGCAGTACTTC	CSASDAGDHEQYF
.	TRBV7-2	TRBD2	TRBJ2-3	TGTGCCAGCAGCAGGGGAGCGGGGGATACGCAGTATTTT	CASSRGAGDTQYF
.	TRBV5-1	TRBD2	TRBJ2-1	TGCGCCAGCAGCCCGAGTCCTAGCGGGAGGGCCGTGGAGCAGTTCTTC	CASSPSPSGRAVEQFF
few	TRBV5-1	.	TRBJ2-2	TGCGCCAGCAGCTTGGTGCCAGGGGTCTCCACCGGGGAGCTGTTTTTT	CASSLVPGVSTGELFF
.	TRBV2	.	TRBJ2-1	TGTGCCAGCAGTGATCAGCGGTACAATGAGCAGTTCTTC	CASSDQRYNEQFF
few	TRBV3-1	.	TRBJ2-1	TGTGCCAGCAGCCATTGGAAAAGGGGTGACAATGAGCAGTTCTTC	CASSHWKRGDNEQFF
.	TRBV20-1	.	TRBJ1-1	TGCAGTGCTAGAGATTGGGCGGCCTCTGAAGCTTTCTTT	CSARDWAASEAFF
.	TRBV20-1	TRBD2	TRBJ2-1	TGCAGTGCTAGACGGGCGGGAGGGAGGTACAATGAGCAGTTCTTC	CSARRAGGRYNEQFF
.	TRBV3-1	.	TRBJ2-5	TGTGCCAGCATGACAGCGAGGGAGACCCAGTACTTC	CASMTARETQYF